The 9 T cell receptor beta chains reported below all come from one sample, sequenced in a study of PD-L1 blockade in urothelial cancer. Indicated time point: pretreatment peripheral blood. The method was immunoSEQ multiplex PCR; TCRdb's version includes in-frame clones alone and lacks a portion of them. This sample has about 56,000 clones, with roughly 87% found just once. Sequencing was performed on PBMCs, taken around atezolizumab (anti-PD-L1) treatment. These receptors all stem from a man aged 65-85 years with urothelial cancer.

The gene calls are TRBV19 and TRBJ2-7, with TRBD1 matching 8 bases. Germline CDR1 and CDR2: LNHDA and SQIVND (reference sequence). V trimming: 5 bases; J trimming: 6 bases; junction bases outside the gene matches: 9. The CDR3 spans 14 residues. The CDR3 spells CASSLGQGALEQYF. The CDR3 DNA is TGTGCCAGTAGTCTCGGACAGGGAGCTCTCGAGCAGTACTTC.

This clone was observed a few times. V is TRBV27 and J is TRBJ2-2; possibly TRBD1 for D (6 bases). Germline lookup yields CDR1 MNHEY and CDR2 SMNVEV (reference sequence). The CDR3 length is 13 residues. The V and J ends lost 6 bases and 5 bases respectively, with 10 bases between them. In DNA, the CDR3 is TGTGCCAGCAGATGGGGGCGTACCGGGGAGCTGTTTTTT. Its protein is CASRWGRTGELFF.

Only one count was recorded for this clone. V and J are TRBV19 and TRBJ2-3; D may be TRBD2 (5 bases). The CDR3 is 16 amino acids. The V gene lost 4 bases and the J gene lost 2 bases, with 16 bases spanning the gap. From germline, CDR1 is LNHDA and CDR2 SQIVND (reference sequence). In DNA, the CDR3 is TGTGCCAGTAGTACCGCTCCGGGAACGGACACAGATACGCAGTATTTT. This gives the protein CASSTAPGTDTDTQYF.

The chain uses TRBV19 and TRBJ2-7, with TRBD1 as a possible D gene (9 bases). CDR1 and CDR2 from the germline V gene are LNHDA and SQIVND (reference sequence). Trimming shortened V by 8 bases and J by 3 bases, and 17 bases separated the two germline ends. The CDR3 is 14 residues long. CDR3 nucleotide sequence: TGTGCCAGTCGGGGGGGGACAGGGATCTACGAGCAGTACTTC. This sequence encodes CASRGGTGIYEQYF.

The chain uses TRBV5-4 and TRBJ2-7; D gene ambiguous. Germline V CDR1 and CDR2: SGHNT, YYREEE (reference sequence). The V end lost 4 bases, the J end lost 0 bases, and 8 bases lay between the germline ends. There are 13 residues in the CDR3. The CDR3 DNA sequence: TGTGCCAGCAGCCAATGGAGCTCCTACGAGCAGTACTTC. Translation gives CASSQWSSYEQYF.

This chain uses TRBV28 with TRBJ2-5; perhaps TRBD2 as D (5 bases). Germline loops: CDR1 MDHEN, CDR2 SYDVKM. The V end was cut by 3 bases, the J end by 4 bases, with 12 bases between. The length of the CDR3 is 14 residues. Written as DNA, the CDR3 is TGTGCCAGCAGTTTGGGTGGGAGTTCAGAGACCCAGTACTTC. Its protein product is CASSLGGSSETQYF.

This chain joins TRBV6-5 and TRBJ2-2; 9 nucleotides align to TRBD1. This CDR3 region has 15 residues. V was pared by 5 bases and J by 4 bases, with 5 bases of the junction left unmatched. Germline CDR1 and CDR2: MNHEY and SVGAGI. CDR3: CASSQQGAGTGELFF. In DNA form, the CDR3 reads TGTGCCAGCAGTCAACAGGGGGCGGGCACCGGGGAGCTGTTTTTT.

This chain joins TRBV6-4 and TRBJ2-3, with D possibly matching TRBD1 (5 bases). The CDR3 has 16 amino acids. Germline lookup yields CDR1 MRHNA and CDR2 SNTAGT. V lost 0 bases, J lost 4 bases, and 14 bases lay in between. As DNA, the CDR3 is TGTGCCAGCAGTGACTCGACTTCTCAGGGTGCAGATACGCAGTATTTT. This gives the protein CASSDSTSQGADTQYF.

The chain combines TRBV6-6 with TRBJ1-1; D unclear. Germline CDR1 and CDR2: MNHNY and SVGAGI (reference sequence). Trimming cost V 5 bases and J 8 bases, with 21 bases left between them. The CDR3 sequence is 15 residues long. CDR3 loop: CASSDPRTGIREAFF. The CDR3 region has the DNA TGTGCCAGCAGTGACCCCCGGACGGGGATTAGAGAAGCTTTCTTT.